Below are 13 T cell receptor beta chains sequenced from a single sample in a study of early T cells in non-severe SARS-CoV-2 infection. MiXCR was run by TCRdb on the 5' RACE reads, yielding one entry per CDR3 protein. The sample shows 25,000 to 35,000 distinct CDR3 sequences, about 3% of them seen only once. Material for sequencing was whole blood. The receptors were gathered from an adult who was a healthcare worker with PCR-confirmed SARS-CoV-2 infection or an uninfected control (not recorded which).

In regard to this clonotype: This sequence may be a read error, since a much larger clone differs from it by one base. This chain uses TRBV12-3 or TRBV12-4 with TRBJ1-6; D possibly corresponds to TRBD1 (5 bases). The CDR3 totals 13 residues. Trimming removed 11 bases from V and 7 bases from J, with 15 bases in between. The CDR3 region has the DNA TGTGCCTGCAAGGCAGGGTCCAATTCACCCCTCCACTTT. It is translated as CACKAGSNSPLHF.

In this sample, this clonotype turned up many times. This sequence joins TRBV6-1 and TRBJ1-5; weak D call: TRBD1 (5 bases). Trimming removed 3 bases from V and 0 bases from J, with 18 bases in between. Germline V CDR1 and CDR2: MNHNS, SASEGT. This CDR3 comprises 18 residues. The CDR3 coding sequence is TGTGCCAGCAGTGAGTCCCGGGACCACTTTTATAGCAATCAGCCCCAGCATTTT. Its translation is CASSESRDHFYSNQPQHF.

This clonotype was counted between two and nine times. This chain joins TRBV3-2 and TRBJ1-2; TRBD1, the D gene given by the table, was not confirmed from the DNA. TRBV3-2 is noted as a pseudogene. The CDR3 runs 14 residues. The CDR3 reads CASSQGQGEYGYTF. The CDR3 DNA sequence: TGTGCCAGCAGCCAAGGACAGGGGGAGTATGGCTACACCTTC.

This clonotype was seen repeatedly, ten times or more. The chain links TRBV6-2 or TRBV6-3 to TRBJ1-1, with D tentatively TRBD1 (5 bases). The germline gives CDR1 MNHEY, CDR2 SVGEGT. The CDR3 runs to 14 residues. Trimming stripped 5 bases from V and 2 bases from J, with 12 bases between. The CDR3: CASSRGLENTEAFF. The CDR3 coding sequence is TGTGCCAGCAGTCGGGGACTCGAAAACACTGAAGCTTTCTTT.

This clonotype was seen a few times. CDR3 protein: CASSLAELRNEQFF. The CDR3 nucleotides read TGTGCCAGCAGCTTAGCGGAGCTCAGGAATGAGCAGTTCTTC. The chain uses TRBV7-2 and TRBJ2-1; no clear D gene. Trimming pared 0 bases from V and 7 bases from J, leaving 10 bases between. Germline CDR1 is SGHTA and CDR2 is FQGNSA. The CDR3 spans 14 residues.

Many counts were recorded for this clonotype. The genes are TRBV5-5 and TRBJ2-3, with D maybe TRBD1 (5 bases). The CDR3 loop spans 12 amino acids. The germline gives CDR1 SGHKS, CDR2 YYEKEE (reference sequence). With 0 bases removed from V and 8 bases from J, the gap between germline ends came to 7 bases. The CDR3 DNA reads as TGTGCCAGCAGCTTGGCTCAGGGTACGCAGTATTTT. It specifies CASSLAQGTQYF.

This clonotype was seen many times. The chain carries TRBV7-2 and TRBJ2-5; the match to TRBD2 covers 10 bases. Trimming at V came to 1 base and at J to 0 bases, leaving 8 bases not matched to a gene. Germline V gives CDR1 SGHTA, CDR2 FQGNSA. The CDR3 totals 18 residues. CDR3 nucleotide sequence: TGTGCCAGCAGCTTAGGTCTCGGTAGCGGGGGGTACCAAGAGACCCAGTACTTC. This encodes CASSLGLGSGGYQETQYF.

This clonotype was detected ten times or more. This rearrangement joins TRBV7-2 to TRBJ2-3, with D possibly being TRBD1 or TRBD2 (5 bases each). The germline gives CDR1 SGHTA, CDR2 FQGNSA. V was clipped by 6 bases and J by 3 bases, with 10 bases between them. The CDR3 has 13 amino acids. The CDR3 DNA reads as TGTGCCAGCAGTGAGGGGTTGACAGATACGCAGTATTTT. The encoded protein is CASSEGLTDTQYF.

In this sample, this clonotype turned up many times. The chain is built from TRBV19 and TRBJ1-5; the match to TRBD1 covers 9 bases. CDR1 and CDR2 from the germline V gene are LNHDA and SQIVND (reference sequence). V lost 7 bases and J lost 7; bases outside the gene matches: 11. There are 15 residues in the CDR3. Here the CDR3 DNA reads TGTGCCAGTAAAACGACAGGGACAGGGAGACAGCCCCAGCATTTT. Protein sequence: CASKTTGTGRQPQHF.

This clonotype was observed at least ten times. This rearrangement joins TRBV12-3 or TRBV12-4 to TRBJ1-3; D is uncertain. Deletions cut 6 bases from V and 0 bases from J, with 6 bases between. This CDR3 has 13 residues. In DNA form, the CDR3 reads TGTGCCAGCAGGGGGAACTCTGGAAACACCATATATTTT. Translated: CASRGNSGNTIYF.

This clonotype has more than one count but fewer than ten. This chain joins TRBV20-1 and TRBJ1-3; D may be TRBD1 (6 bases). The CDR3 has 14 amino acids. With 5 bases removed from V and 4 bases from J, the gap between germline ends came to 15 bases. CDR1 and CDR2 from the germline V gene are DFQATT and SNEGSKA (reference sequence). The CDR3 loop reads CSAGTGARGNTIYF. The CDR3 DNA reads TGCAGTGCTGGGACGGGGGCACGGGGAAACACCATATATTTT.

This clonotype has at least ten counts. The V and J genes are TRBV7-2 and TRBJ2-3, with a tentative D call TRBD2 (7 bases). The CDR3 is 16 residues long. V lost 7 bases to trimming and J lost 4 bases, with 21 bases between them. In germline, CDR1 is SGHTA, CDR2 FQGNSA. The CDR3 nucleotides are TGTGCCAGCACCGGAAGGGGGGGGCGCCAGGCAGATACGCAGTATTTT. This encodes CASTGRGGRQADTQYF.

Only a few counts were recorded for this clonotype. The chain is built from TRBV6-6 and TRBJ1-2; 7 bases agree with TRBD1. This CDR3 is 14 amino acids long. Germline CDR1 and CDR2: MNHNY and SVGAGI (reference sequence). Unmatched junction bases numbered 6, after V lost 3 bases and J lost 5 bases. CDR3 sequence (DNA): TGTGCCAGCAGTTATGATGGCAGGGGGTATGGCTACACCTTC. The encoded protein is CASSYDGRGYGYTF.